These 31 T cell receptor beta chains were all obtained from the same sample, sequenced in a study of metastatic and nonmetastatic thyroid tumors. Thyroid surgery was performed in patients who had received no treatment beforehand. TCRdb used MiXCR to call clones anew from the PCR reads. The table lists 25,000 to 30,000 clones, about 15% of them singletons. The sequenced sample was blood. The receptors were sampled from a male donor with papillary thyroid cancer or a benign thyroid nodule (not recorded which). Some clones in this sample may be carry-over from other donors' samples.

By share, this clone counts as medium-sized. Here the CDR3 reads CASSRGGSARGYTF. In nucleotides, the CDR3 is TGTGCCAGCAGTCGTGGAGGGTCCGCTCGTGGCTACACCTTC. The chain employs TRBV6-1 and TRBJ1-2; D not resolved. This CDR3 comprises 14 residues. CDR1 is MNHNS, CDR2 SASEGT, per germline. The V end was cut by 5 bases, the J end by 7 bases, with 17 bases between.

This clone was observed at least ten times. The chain joins TRBV28 to TRBJ1-5; TRBD1 matches at 9 bases. After removal of 6 bases from V and 1 base from J, the junction contained 7 bases not matched to a gene. This CDR3 has 16 residues. Per germline, CDR1 MDHEN and CDR2 SYDVKM. The CDR3 DNA follows: TGTGCCAGCAGCGAACAGGGGGCGCCCAGCAATCAGCCCCAGCATTTT. It specifies CASSEQGAPSNQPQHF.

The table lists this clone with many counts. V is TRBV20-1 and J is TRBJ2-2, with D possibly matching TRBD2 (6 bases). V was trimmed by 7 bases and J by 1 base, leaving 13 bases between them. Germline CDR1 is DFQATT and CDR2 is SNEGSKA (reference sequence). CDR3 length: 14 amino acids. The CDR3 protein is CSVLADVNTGELFF. Written as DNA, the CDR3 is TGCAGTGTCTTAGCGGACGTGAACACCGGGGAGCTGTTTTTT.

This clone is judged medium-sized. The gene calls are TRBV6-5 and TRBJ1-5, with D tentatively TRBD1 (6 bases). The germline V and J ends were trimmed by 2 bases and 6 bases, with 11 bases remaining between them. The germline V gene encodes CDR1 MNHEY and CDR2 SVGAGI. This CDR3 is 14 amino acids long. CDR3 sequence reads: CASSYGTGSQPQHF. The CDR3 DNA reads TGTGCCAGCAGTTACGGAACAGGGTCTCAGCCCCAGCATTTT.

At least ten counts were recorded for this clone. The chain employs TRBV18 and TRBJ2-3, with TRBD2 identical over 13 bases. The CDR3 spans 18 residues. The junction had 6 bases not matched to a gene; V was cut back by 3 bases and J by 0 bases. The germline V gene has CDR1 KGHSH and CDR2 LQKENI. The DNA for the CDR3 is TGTGCCAGCTCACCGGGGACTAGCGGGGTACTTAGCACAGATACGCAGTATTTT. It specifies CASSPGTSGVLSTDTQYF.

This sequence joins TRBV5-6 and TRBJ1-2; possibly TRBD1 for D (6 bases). Germline V CDR1 and CDR2: SGHDT, YYEEEE. Trimming took 1 base from V and 4 from J, leaving 17 bases between them. The CDR3 covers 16 residues. For the CDR3, the DNA is TGTGCCAGCAGCTTGTCTCCCGGGGGCTATTTCTATGGCTACACCTTC. This gives the protein CASSLSPGGYFYGYTF.

This clone was seen many times. This rearrangement joins TRBV18 to TRBJ1-4; D might be TRBD1 (5 bases). Germline CDR1 and CDR2: KGHSH and LQKENI. The CDR3 consists of 15 residues. V lost 6 bases to trimming and J lost 8 bases, with 19 bases between them. Here the CDR3 reads CASSPRDQVGEKLFF. The CDR3 DNA reads as TGTGCCAGCTCCCCCCGGGACCAAGTGGGAGAAAAACTGTTTTTT.

This clone was observed at least ten times. The J gene is TRBJ2-3, the V gene TRBV5-1; 8 bases are shared with TRBD2. The length of the CDR3 is 14 residues. The germline V gene encodes CDR1 SGHRS and CDR2 YFSETQ. The ends lost 4 bases at V and 5 bases at J; junction bases unmatched: 6. As DNA, the CDR3 is TGCGCCAGCAGCCGGGGGACTAGTGGAGATACGCAGTATTTT. Translating gives CASSRGTSGDTQYF.

This clone appeared many times. This sequence joins TRBV28 and TRBJ2-7; TRBD2 agrees at 9 bases. Trimming took 6 bases from V and 0 from J; bases not matched to a gene: 12. Germline V gene data show CDR1 as MDHEN and CDR2 as SYDVKM. There are 17 residues in the CDR3. As DNA, the CDR3 is TGTGCCAGCAGGCGGGGGGGCGGGAGGCCTCTCTCCTACGAGCAGTACTTC. As protein: CASRRGGGRPLSYEQYF. The full variable domain, its missing parts supplied by reference TRBV28 and TRBJ2-7, is DVKVTQSSRYLVKRTGEKVFLECVQDMDHENMFWYRQDPGLGLRLIYFSYDVKMKEKGDIPEGYSVSREKKERFSLILESASTNQTSMYLCASRRGGGRPLSYEQYFGPGTRLTVT.

This clone was seen ten or more times. Its ends do not fully match the called genes, so a read error is possible. This CDR3 reads CASPPRRQNTEAFF. CDR3 coding DNA: TGTGCCAGCCCACCACGACGGCAAAACACTGAAGCTTTCTTT. The chain carries TRBV18 and TRBJ1-1; D not certain. The CDR3 is made up of 14 amino acids. The V gene's germline CDR1 is KGHSH and CDR2 LQKENI.

This clone has a count of ten or more. The CDR3 coding sequence is TGTGCCAGCAGCCAAGAACCCCTAGCGTACGACCAAGAGACCCAGTACTTC. Translating gives CASSQEPLAYDQETQYF. The chain uses TRBV4-2 and TRBJ2-5; D is perhaps TRBD2 (6 bases). V dropped 0 bases and J dropped 0 bases, with 14 bases sitting between them. The CDR3 has 17 amino acids. Germline lookup yields CDR1 LGHNA and CDR2 YNFKEQ.

This clone was counted ten times or more. The CDR3, as DNA: TGTGCCAGCAGCCGGGGACAGACTAGCAATCAGCCCCAGCATTTT. Residues: CASSRGQTSNQPQHF. The genes are TRBV5-8 and TRBJ1-5; 7 nucleotides agree with TRBD1. CDR3 length equals 15 residues. The trim removed 4 bases at V and 0 bases at J, leaving 4 bases unmatched. Germline V gene sequence: CDR1 SGHTS, CDR2 YDEGEE.

This clone came up many times. This may come from a read error, since a much larger clone is one base off. The chain combines TRBV6-1 with TRBJ2-7; D is perhaps TRBD2 (6 bases). Germline V gene lookup returns CDR1 MNHNS and CDR2 SASEGT. This CDR3 is 14 amino acids long. V lost 5 bases and J 6 bases, leaving 17 bases between the germline ends. CDR3 amino acids: CASSTLGGLCEQYF. CDR3 nucleotides: TGTGCCAGCAGTACCCTGGGGGGACTCTGCGAGCAGTACTTC.

In its sample, this clone ranks as medium-sized. The chain has TRBV20-1 and TRBJ2-2, with 9 nucleotides matching TRBD1. This CDR3 has 17 amino acids. The germline CDR1 and CDR2 sequences are DFQATT and SNEGSKA (reference sequence). V shed 0 bases, J shed 2 bases, and the junction held 7 bases outside the gene matches. The CDR3 DNA reads TGCAGTGCTAGAGACCTCCGACAGGGGGGCAACACCGGGGAGCTGTTTTTT. Protein sequence: CSARDLRQGGNTGELFF.

V is TRBV12-3 or TRBV12-4 and J is TRBJ1-1; D perhaps matches TRBD1 (6 bases). V gave up 2 bases and J gave up 3 bases, with 10 bases separating them. The CDR3 covers 14 residues. This CDR3 is CASSLRGADTEAFF. In DNA, the CDR3 is TGTGCCAGCAGTTTACGGGGGGCGGACACTGAAGCTTTCTTT.

This clone was found many times. The chain employs TRBV9 and TRBJ1-1; 7 bases line up with TRBD1. The V gene's germline CDR1 is SGDLS and CDR2 YYNGEE. The CDR3 length is 18 residues. V shed 4 bases, J shed 0 bases, and the junction held 15 bases outside the gene matches. The CDR3 is CASSPQDRATGMNTEAFF. DNA for the CDR3: TGTGCCAGCAGCCCACAAGACAGGGCCACGGGGATGAACACTGAAGCTTTCTTT.

The J gene is TRBJ2-7, the V gene TRBV3-1, with 11 bases matching TRBD1. From germline, CDR1 is LGHDT and CDR2 YNNKEL (reference sequence). Losses at the gene ends were 1 base for V and 7 bases for J; bases not matched to a gene: 3. There are 14 residues in the CDR3. CDR3: CASSQGTGGSEQYF. The CDR3 bases are TGTGCCAGCAGCCAAGGGACAGGGGGCAGTGAGCAGTACTTC.

This clone showed up many times. This chain uses TRBV10-3 with TRBJ2-7; D could derive from TRBD1 or TRBD2 (5 bases each). The germline V gene encodes CDR1 ENHRY and CDR2 SYGVKD. Deletions cut 4 bases from V and 1 base from J, with 11 bases between. CDR3 size: 14 residues. Written as DNA, the CDR3 is TGTGCCATCAGTGGGGGACCCCCATCCTACGAGCAGTACTTC. Amino acid sequence: CAISGGPPSYEQYF.

Relative to its sample, this clone is medium-sized. The rearrangement links TRBV20-1 to TRBJ2-1, with TRBD2 as a possible D gene (6 bases). CDR1 is DFQATT and CDR2 is SNEGSKA in the germline V gene (reference sequence). The CDR3 is made up of 16 amino acids. V lost 1 base to trimming and J lost 9 bases, with 22 bases between them. The CDR3, as DNA: TGCAGTGCTAGAGGAAGTGGGGGGACCCACACAATTGAGCAGTTCTTC. This translates into CSARGSGGTHTIEQFF.

This clone was detected many times. This chain joins TRBV4-2 and TRBJ2-1; 7 nucleotides line up with TRBD2. Germline CDR1 and CDR2: LGHNA and YNFKEQ. The CDR3 loop spans 14 amino acids. The J segment lost 0 bases and the V segment lost 6 bases, leaving 2 bases of the junction unmatched. CDR3 nucleotides: TGTGCCAGCAGGGGAGGGCTCTCCTACAATGAGCAGTTCTTC. Its translation: CASRGGLSYNEQFF.

At least ten counts were recorded for this clone. The gene calls are TRBV28 and TRBJ2-7; D is possibly TRBD2 (6 bases). Germline V gene data show CDR1 as MDHEN and CDR2 as SYDVKM. The CDR3 spans 14 residues. With 7 bases removed from V and 0 bases from J, the gap between germline ends came to 13 bases. This CDR3 is CASKRDFSSYEQYF. In DNA form, the CDR3 reads TGTGCCAGCAAAAGGGACTTCTCCTCCTACGAGCAGTACTTC.

The chain links TRBV6-6 to TRBJ1-1; TRBD1 is a possible D gene (6 bases). Trimming stripped 1 base from V and 9 bases from J, with 18 bases between. This CDR3 contains 15 residues. In germline, CDR1 is MNHNY, CDR2 SVGAGI (reference sequence). The CDR3 DNA reads TGTGCCAGCAGTTACTTGGGGGCCGGAGATGTACAAGCTTTCTTT. Residues: CASSYLGAGDVQAFF.

This clone was counted ten times or more. The chain combines TRBV7-9 with TRBJ2-7, with D possibly TRBD1 on 6 matching bases. With 2 bases removed from V and 3 bases from J, the gap between germline ends came to 11 bases. The CDR3 consists of 14 residues. In germline, CDR1 is SEHNR, CDR2 FQNEAQ (reference sequence). This CDR3 reads CASSLPTGNYEQYF. As DNA, the CDR3 is TGTGCCAGCAGCTTACCCACAGGGAACTACGAGCAGTACTTC.

The chain couples TRBV6-1 to TRBJ1-6; 9 bases map to TRBD1. The CDR3 is 15 amino acids. Germline CDR1 and CDR2: MNHNS and SASEGT. Germline trimming cut 6 bases from V and 7 bases from J; bases unmatched to any gene: 7. CDR3 protein: CASSSGTGSNSPLHF. CDR3 bases: TGTGCCAGCAGCAGCGGGACAGGGTCGAATTCACCCCTCCACTTT.

This clone was detected ten times or more. This sequence joins TRBV5-1 and TRBJ2-1; D is undetermined. CDR1 SGHRS and CDR2 YFSETQ come from the germline V gene. V was pared by 1 base and J by 7 bases, with 9 bases between. This CDR3 has 13 residues. The CDR3 loop reads CASSLNYGNEQFF. The DNA of the CDR3 is TGCGCCAGCAGCTTGAACTACGGGAATGAGCAGTTCTTC.

In its sample, this clone was seen many times. The rearrangement joins TRBV18 to TRBJ1-1, with D unresolved. This CDR3 comprises 13 residues. The V gene lost 4 bases and the J gene lost 1 base, with 7 bases spanning the gap. Germline V gene sequence: CDR1 KGHSH, CDR2 LQKENI. The CDR3 region has the DNA TGTGCCAGCTCACTTACAAGGAACACTGAAGCTTTCTTT. It specifies CASSLTRNTEAFF.

The genes are TRBV28 and TRBJ2-5; D is unclear. Trimming shortened V by 3 bases and J by 5 bases, and 10 bases separated the two germline ends. The germline V gene encodes CDR1 MDHEN and CDR2 SYDVKM. The CDR3 has 13 amino acids. CDR3 coding DNA: TGTGCCAGCAGTTTCGTAGGCTTTGAGACCCAGTACTTC. Translation: CASSFVGFETQYF.

The V gene is TRBV27, the J gene TRBJ2-1; D possibly corresponds to TRBD1 (5 bases). The germline V gene encodes CDR1 MNHEY and CDR2 SMNVEV (reference sequence). Deletions cut 4 bases from V and 8 bases from J, with 12 bases between. This CDR3 region has 13 residues. The CDR3 nucleotides read TGTGCCAGCAGTTCGGACACATGGGATGAGCAGTTCTTC. Its translation is CASSSDTWDEQFF.

This clone showed up many times. The gene calls are TRBV7-3 and TRBJ1-1; the D gene is possibly TRBD1 (5 bases). This CDR3 is built from 14 residues. V was clipped by 2 bases and J by 1 base, with 8 bases between them. The germline V gene encodes CDR1 SGHTA and CDR2 FQGTGA. In DNA, the CDR3 is TGTGCCAGCAGCTTATCGAGGGGGAACACTGAAGCTTTCTTT. Residues: CASSLSRGNTEAFF.

This clone was seen ten or more times. J is TRBJ2-7 and V is TRBV28, with 13 bases lining up with TRBD2. CDR3 length: 15 residues. Germline trimming cut 5 bases from V and 3 bases from J; bases unmatched to any gene: 4. The germline V gene encodes CDR1 MDHEN and CDR2 SYDVKM. Here the CDR3 DNA reads TGTGCCAGCAGTCTTCGGACTAGCGGGAGCTACGAGCAGTACTTC. The encoded protein is CASSLRTSGSYEQYF. Full variable domain (remainder filled in from reference TRBV28 and TRBJ2-7): DVKVTQSSRYLVKRTGEKVFLECVQDMDHENMFWYRQDPGLGLRLIYFSYDVKMKEKGDIPEGYSVSREKKERFSLILESASTNQTSMYLCASSLRTSGSYEQYFGPGTRLTVT.

The V and J genes are TRBV18 and TRBJ2-2; 9 positions agree with TRBD1. This CDR3 has 15 residues. Per germline, CDR1 KGHSH and CDR2 LQKENI. V lost 2 bases to trimming and J lost 6 bases; unmatched junction nucleotides: 4. In DNA, the CDR3 is TGTGCCAGCTCACCATTGAGACAGGGGGCCGGGGAGCTGTTTTTT. It translates to CASSPLRQGAGELFF.